This T cell receptor (beta chain) stems from a study of cytomegalovirus exposure and HLA in healthy donors. General study findings and limits: Available immune exposure information was restricted to CMV serostatus only. It was in a later analysis that TCR association rates were seen to vary by HLA locus, highest for DRB1 and lowest for HLA-C. Most of the TCR beta V segments (in an earlier analysis) were productive either about 87% or about 30% of the time.

Concerning this clone itself: What it recognizes is unknown.

The CDR3 runs to 14 residues. Trimming removed 8 bases from V and 2 bases from J; junction bases left unmatched: 8. The germline CDR1 and CDR2 sequences are MDHEN and SYDVKM. The PCR had 60 Vbeta and 13 Jbeta primers. Sequencing was performed with immunoSEQ multiplex PCR; in TCRdb, only in-frame clones are kept and a portion is missing. This sample carries some 70,000 clones, about four fifths of them seen once, and the ten largest clones take 1.9%. The sequence was obtained from a man younger than 30 in good health and CMV-seronegative. The sequenced sample consisted of PBMCs. This chain connects TRBV28 to TRBJ1-1; 7 bases map to TRBD1. The CDR3 DNA reads TGTGCCAGCGTCCCCGGGACAGCCAACACTGAAGCTTTCTTT. Its translation is CASVPGTANTEAFF.